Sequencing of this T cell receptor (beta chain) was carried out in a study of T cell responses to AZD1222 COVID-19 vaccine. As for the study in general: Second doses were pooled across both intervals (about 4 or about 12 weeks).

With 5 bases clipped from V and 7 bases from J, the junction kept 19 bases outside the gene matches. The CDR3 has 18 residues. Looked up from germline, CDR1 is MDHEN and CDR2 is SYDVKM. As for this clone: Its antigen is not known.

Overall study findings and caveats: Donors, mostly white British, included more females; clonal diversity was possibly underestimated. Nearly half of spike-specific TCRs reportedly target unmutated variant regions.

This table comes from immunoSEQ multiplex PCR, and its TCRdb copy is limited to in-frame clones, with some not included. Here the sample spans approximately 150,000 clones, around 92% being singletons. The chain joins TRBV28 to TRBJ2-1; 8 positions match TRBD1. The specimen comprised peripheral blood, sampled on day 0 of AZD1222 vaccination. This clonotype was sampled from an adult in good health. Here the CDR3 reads CASSPTYLRDRHQNEQFF. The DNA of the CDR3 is TGTGCCAGCAGTCCAACCTACCTCCGGGACAGGCATCAGAATGAGCAGTTCTTC.